These 3 T cell receptor beta chains came from one sample sequenced in a study of T cell responses to AZD1222 COVID-19 vaccine. Data came from immunoSEQ multiplex PCR; TCRdb stores just in-frame clones and leaves some out. The sample carries more than 80,000 clones, roughly 85% recorded once. This specimen was peripheral blood, taken 28 days after the second AZD1222 dose. Source of these receptors: an adult who received the AZD1222 COVID-19 vaccine.

CDR3 region: CAWSVRDTQYF. The CDR3 coding sequence is TGTGCCTGGAGTGTACGGGATACGCAGTATTTT. The rearrangement links TRBV30 to TRBJ2-3, with D hard to call. Per germline, CDR1 GTSNPN and CDR2 SVGIG (reference sequence). The V end was cut by 0 bases, the J end by 6 bases, with 4 bases between. The CDR3 runs to 11 residues.

The V and J genes are TRBV10-3 and TRBJ1-5, with D possibly being TRBD1 (5 bases). CDR1 is ENHRY and CDR2 is SYGVKD in the germline V gene. Trimming took off 9 bases at V and 0 bases at J, with 12 bases between the two ends. The CDR3 extends over 14 amino acids. CDR3 sequence: CAIGTSYSNQPQHF. The CDR3 DNA is TGTGCCATAGGGACCTCTTATAGCAATCAGCCCCAGCATTTT.

The chain couples TRBV28 to TRBJ2-5, with TRBD1 matching 7 bases. Germline V lookup: CDR1 MDHEN, CDR2 SYDVKM. With V trimmed by 6 bases and J by 1 base, 8 bases remained unmatched. This CDR3 spans 15 amino acids. Here the CDR3 DNA reads TGTGCCAGCAGCCCGGGACAGAGTGTCCAAGAGACCCAGTACTTC. Protein product: CASSPGQSVQETQYF.